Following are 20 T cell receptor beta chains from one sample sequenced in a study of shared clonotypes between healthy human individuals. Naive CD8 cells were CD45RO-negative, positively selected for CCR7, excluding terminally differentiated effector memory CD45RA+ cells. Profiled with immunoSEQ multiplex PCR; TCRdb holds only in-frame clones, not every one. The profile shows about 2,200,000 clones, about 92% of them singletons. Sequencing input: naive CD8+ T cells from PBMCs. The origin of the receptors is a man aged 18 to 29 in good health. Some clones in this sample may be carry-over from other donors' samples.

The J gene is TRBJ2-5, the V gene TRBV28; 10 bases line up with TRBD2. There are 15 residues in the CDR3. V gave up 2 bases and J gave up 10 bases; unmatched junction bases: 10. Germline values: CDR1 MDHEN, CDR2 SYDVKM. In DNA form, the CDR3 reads TGTGCCAGCAGTTTAGGTGGACTAGCGGCAGCCTACCAGTACTTC. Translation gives CASSLGGLAAAYQYF.

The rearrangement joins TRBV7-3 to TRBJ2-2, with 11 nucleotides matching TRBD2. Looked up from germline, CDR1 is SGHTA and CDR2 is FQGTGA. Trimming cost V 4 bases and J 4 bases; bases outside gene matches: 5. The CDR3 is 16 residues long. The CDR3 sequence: CASSYSGRAGTGELFF. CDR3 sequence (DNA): TGTGCCAGCAGCTATAGCGGGAGGGCCGGCACCGGGGAGCTGTTTTTT.

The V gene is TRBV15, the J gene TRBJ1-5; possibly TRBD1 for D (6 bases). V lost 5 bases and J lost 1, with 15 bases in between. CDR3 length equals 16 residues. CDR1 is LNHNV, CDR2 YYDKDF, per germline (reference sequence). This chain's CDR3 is CATSGRGQGSNQPQHF. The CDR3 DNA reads TGTGCCACCAGCGGTCGGGGGCAGGGCAGCAATCAGCCCCAGCATTTT.

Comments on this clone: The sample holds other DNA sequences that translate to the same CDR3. The CDR3 region is CASSYRDRYTGELFF. The CDR3 coding sequence is TGTGCCAGCAGTTACCGGGACAGATACACCGGGGAGCTGTTTTTT. V usage is TRBV27 and J usage is TRBJ2-2, with 7 bases lining up with TRBD1. Germline V gene data show CDR1 as MNHEY and CDR2 as SMNVEV (reference sequence). The length of the CDR3 is 15 residues. With V trimmed by 4 bases and J by 3 bases, 5 bases remained unmatched.

The chain's CDR3 is CASSFWTGGTDTQYF. For the CDR3, the DNA is TGTGCCAGCAGTTTTTGGACAGGGGGCACAGATACGCAGTATTTT. The chain recombines TRBV6-6 with TRBJ2-3, with 9 nucleotides matching TRBD1. Germline V gene sequence: CDR1 MNHNY, CDR2 SVGAGI (reference sequence). CDR3 length: 15 residues. V shed 4 bases and J 1 base; nucleotides not matched to a gene: 3.

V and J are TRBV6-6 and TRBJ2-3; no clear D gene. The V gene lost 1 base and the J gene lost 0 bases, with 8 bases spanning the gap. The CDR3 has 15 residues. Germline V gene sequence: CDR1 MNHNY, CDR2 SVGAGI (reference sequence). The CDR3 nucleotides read TGTGCCAGCAGTTACTGGGCGGCTAGCACAGATACGCAGTATTTT. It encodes CASSYWAASTDTQYF.

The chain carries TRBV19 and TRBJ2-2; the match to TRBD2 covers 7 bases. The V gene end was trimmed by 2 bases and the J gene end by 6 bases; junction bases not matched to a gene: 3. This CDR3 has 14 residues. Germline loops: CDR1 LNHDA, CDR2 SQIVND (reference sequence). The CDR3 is CASSILTSPGELFF. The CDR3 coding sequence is TGTGCCAGTAGTATATTGACTAGCCCCGGGGAGCTGTTTTTT.

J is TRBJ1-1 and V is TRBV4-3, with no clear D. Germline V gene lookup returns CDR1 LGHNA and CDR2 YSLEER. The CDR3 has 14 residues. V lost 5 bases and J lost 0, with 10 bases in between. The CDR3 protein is CASSSTLVNTEAFF. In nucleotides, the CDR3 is TGCGCCAGCAGCTCCACTCTGGTGAACACTGAAGCTTTCTTT.

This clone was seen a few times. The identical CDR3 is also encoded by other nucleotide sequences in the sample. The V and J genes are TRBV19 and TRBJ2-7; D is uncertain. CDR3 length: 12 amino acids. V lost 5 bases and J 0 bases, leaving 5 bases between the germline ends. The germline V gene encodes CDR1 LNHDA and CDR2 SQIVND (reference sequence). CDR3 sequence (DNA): TGTGCCAGTAGTCGGAGCTCCTACGAGCAGTACTTC. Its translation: CASSRSSYEQYF.

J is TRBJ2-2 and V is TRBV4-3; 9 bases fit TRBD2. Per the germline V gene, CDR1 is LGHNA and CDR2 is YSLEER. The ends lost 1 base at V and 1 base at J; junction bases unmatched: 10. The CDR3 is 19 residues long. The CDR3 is CASSQVWGKLAGNTGELFF. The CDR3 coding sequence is TGCGCCAGCAGCCAAGTCTGGGGAAAACTAGCGGGGAACACCGGGGAGCTGTTTTTT.

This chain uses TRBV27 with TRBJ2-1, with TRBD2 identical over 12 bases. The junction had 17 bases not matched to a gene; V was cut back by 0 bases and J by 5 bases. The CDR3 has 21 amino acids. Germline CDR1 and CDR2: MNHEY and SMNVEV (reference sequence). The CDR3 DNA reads TGTGCCAGCAGTTTATCCAGGGGAGGGTATCTAGCGGGAGGGCCGAACAATGAGCAGTTCTTC. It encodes CASSLSRGGYLAGGPNNEQFF.

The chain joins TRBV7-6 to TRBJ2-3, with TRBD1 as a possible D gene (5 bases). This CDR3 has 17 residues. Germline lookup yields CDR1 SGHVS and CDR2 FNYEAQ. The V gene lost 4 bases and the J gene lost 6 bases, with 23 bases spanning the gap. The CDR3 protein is CASSSLWAPGSPDTQYF. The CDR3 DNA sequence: TGTGCCAGCAGCTCATTGTGGGCCCCAGGGTCACCGGATACGCAGTATTTT.

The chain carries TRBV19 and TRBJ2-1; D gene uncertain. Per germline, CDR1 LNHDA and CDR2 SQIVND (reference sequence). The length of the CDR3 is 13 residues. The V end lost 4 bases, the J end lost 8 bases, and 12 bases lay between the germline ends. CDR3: CASSSGSPHEQFF. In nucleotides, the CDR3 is TGTGCCAGTAGTAGCGGTTCCCCCCATGAGCAGTTCTTC.

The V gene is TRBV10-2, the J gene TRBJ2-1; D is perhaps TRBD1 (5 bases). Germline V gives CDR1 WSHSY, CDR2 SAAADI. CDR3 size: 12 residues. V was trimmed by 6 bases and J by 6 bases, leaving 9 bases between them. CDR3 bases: TGCGCCAGCAGCGGACAACCCAATGAGCAGTTCTTC. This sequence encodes CASSGQPNEQFF.

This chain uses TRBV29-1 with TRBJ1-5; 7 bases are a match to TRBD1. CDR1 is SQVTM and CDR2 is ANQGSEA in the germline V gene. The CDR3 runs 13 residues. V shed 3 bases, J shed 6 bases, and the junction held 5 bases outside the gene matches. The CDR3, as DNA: TGCAGCGTTGATGAGGGGGCAGGTCAGCCCCAGCATTTT. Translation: CSVDEGAGQPQHF.

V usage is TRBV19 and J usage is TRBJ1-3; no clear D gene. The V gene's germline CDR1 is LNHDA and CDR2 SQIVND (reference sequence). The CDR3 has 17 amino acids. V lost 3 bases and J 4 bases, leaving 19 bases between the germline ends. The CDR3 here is CASSILWHPQAGNTIYF. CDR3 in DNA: TGTGCCAGTAGTATTTTATGGCACCCCCAAGCAGGAAACACCATATATTTT.

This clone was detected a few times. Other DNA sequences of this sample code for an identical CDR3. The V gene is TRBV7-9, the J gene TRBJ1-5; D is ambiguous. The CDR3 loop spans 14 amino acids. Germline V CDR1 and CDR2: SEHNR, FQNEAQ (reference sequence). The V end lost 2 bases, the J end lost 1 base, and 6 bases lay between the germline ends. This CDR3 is CASSLTDSNQPQHF. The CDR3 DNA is TGTGCCAGCAGCTTAACGGACAGCAATCAGCCCCAGCATTTT.

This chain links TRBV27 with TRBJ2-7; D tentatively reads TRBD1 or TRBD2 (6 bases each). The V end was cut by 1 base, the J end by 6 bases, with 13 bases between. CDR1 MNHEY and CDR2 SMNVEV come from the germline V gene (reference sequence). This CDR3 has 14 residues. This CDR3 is CASSLWVGGSEQYF. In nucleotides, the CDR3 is TGTGCCAGCAGTTTATGGGTAGGGGGGTCCGAGCAGTACTTC.

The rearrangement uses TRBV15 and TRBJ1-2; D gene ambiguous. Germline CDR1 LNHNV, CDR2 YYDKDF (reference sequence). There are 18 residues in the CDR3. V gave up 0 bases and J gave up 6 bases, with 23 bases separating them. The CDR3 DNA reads TGTGCCACCAGCAGAGACTCAGTGCTTCGTTACCCCGAACATGGCTACACCTTC. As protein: CATSRDSVLRYPEHGYTF.

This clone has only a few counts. The chain's CDR3 is CASSQTEAFF. The CDR3 region has the DNA TGTGCCAGCAGCCAAACGGAAGCTTTCTTT. The chain couples TRBV7-9 to TRBJ1-1; unclear D gene. Looked up from germline, CDR1 is SEHNR and CDR2 is FQNEAQ (reference sequence). Trimming shortened V by 5 bases and J by 8 bases, and 6 bases separated the two germline ends. The CDR3 is 10 residues long. The full variable domain, its missing parts supplied by reference TRBV7-9 and TRBJ1-1, is DTGVSQNPRHKITKRGQNVTFRCDPISEHNRLYWYRQTLGQGPEFLTYFQNEAQLEKSRLLSDRFSAERPKGSFSTLEIQRTEQGDSAMYLCASSQTEAFFGQGTRLTVV.